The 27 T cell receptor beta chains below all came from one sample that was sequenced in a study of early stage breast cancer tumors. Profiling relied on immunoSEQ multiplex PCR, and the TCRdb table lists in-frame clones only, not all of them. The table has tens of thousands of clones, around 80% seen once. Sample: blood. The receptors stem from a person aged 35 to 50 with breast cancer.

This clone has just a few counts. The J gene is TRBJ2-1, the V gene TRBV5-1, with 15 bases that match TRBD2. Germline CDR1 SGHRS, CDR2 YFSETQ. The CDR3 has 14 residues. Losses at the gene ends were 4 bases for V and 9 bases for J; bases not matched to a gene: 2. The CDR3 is CASSMGLAGGEQFF. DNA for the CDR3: TGCGCCAGCAGCATGGGACTAGCGGGAGGTGAGCAGTTCTTC. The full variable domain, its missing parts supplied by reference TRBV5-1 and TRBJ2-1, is KAGVTQTPRYLIKTRGQQVTLSCSPISGHRSVSWYQQTPGQGLQFLFEYFSETQRNKGNFPGRFSGRQFSNSRSEMNVSTLELGDSALYLCASSMGLAGGEQFFGPGTRLTVL.

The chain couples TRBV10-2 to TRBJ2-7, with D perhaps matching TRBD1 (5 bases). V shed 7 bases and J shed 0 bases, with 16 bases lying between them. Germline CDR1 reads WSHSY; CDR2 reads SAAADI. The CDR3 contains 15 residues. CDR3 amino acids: CASIKRSGLSYEQYF. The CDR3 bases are TGCGCCAGCATCAAAAGATCAGGGCTCTCCTACGAGCAGTACTTC.

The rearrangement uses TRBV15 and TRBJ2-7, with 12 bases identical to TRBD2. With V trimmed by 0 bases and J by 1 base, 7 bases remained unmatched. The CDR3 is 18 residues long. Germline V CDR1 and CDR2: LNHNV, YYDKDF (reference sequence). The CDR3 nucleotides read TGTGCCACCAGCAGAGACCTAGCGGGAGGGCTGATTTCCTACGAGCAGTACTTC. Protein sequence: CATSRDLAGGLISYEQYF. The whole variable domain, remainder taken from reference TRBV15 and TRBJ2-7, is DAMVIQNPRYQVTQFGKPVTLSCSQTLNHNVMYWYQQKSSQAPKLLFHYYDKDFNNEADTPDNFQSRRPNTSFCFLDIRSPGLGDTAMYLCATSRDLAGGLISYEQYFGPGTRLTVT.

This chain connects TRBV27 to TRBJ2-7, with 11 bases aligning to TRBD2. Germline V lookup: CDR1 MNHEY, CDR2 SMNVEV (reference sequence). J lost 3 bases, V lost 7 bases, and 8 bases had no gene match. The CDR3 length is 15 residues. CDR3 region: CASKVSSGRNYEQYF. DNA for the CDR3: TGTGCCAGCAAGGTCTCTAGCGGGAGGAACTACGAGCAGTACTTC.

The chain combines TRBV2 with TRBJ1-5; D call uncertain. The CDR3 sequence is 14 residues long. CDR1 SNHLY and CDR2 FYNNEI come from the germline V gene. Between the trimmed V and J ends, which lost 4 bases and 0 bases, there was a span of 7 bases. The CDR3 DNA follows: TGTGCCAGCAGTGGGTCCTCTAGCAATCAGCCCCAGCATTTT. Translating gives CASSGSSSNQPQHF.

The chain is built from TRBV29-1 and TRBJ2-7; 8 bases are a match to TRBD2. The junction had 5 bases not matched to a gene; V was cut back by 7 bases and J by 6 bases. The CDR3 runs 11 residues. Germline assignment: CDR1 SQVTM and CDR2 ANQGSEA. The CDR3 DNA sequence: TGCAGCGCAGCGGGGGTCCGCGAGCAGTACTTC. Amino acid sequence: CSAAGVREQYF.

The CDR3 DNA is TGTGCCAGCAGCTTGGAACAGAAATATGGCTACACCTTC. Its translation is CASSLEQKYGYTF. The rearrangement uses TRBV5-8 and TRBJ1-2, with D unclear. The V end was cut by 0 bases, the J end by 5 bases, with 8 bases between. In germline, CDR1 is SGHTS, CDR2 YDEGEE. The CDR3 sequence is 13 residues long.

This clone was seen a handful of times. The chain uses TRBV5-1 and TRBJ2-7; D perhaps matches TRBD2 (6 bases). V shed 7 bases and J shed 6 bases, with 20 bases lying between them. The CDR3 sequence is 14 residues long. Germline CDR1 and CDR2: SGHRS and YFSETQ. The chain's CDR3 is CASPSGGVAAEQYF. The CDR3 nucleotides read TGCGCCAGCCCCTCGGGTGGGGTAGCGGCCGAGCAGTACTTC.

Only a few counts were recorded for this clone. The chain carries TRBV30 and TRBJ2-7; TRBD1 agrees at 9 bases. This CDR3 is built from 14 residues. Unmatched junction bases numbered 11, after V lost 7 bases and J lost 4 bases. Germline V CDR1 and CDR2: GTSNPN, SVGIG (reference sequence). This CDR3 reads CAYTTGTGMYEQYF. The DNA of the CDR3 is TGTGCCTATACAACCGGGACAGGGATGTACGAGCAGTACTTC.

CDR3 coding DNA: TGTGCCTGGAGTGTACAAGAATCCGGAAACACCATATATTTT. This codes for CAWSVQESGNTIYF. The chain joins TRBV30 to TRBJ1-3; D remains unclear. The CDR3 has 14 residues. CDR1 and CDR2 (germline): GTSNPN, SVGIG (reference sequence). V was trimmed by 0 bases and J by 4 bases, leaving 10 bases between them.

The CDR3 sequence is CASSEITGPEAFF. CDR3 sequence (DNA): TGTGCCAGCAGTGAGATAACAGGTCCTGAAGCTTTCTTT. This chain connects TRBV6-1 to TRBJ1-1; possibly TRBD1 for D (5 bases). Germline V gene data show CDR1 as MNHNS and CDR2 as SASEGT. The CDR3 totals 13 residues. The V and J ends lost 3 bases and 6 bases respectively, with 11 bases between them.

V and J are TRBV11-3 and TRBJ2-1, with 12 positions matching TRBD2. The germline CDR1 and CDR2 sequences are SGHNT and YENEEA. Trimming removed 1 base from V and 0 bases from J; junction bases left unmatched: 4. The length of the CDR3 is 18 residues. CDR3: CASSLASGGVSSYNEQFF. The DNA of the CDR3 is TGTGCCAGCAGCTTAGCTAGCGGGGGGGTAAGCTCCTACAATGAGCAGTTCTTC.

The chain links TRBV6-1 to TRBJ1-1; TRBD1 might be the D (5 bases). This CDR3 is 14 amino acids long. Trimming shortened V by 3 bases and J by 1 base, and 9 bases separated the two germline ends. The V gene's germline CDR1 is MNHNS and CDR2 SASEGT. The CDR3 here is CASSEGRGNTEAFF. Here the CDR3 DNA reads TGTGCCAGCAGTGAGGGTAGGGGGAACACTGAAGCTTTCTTT.

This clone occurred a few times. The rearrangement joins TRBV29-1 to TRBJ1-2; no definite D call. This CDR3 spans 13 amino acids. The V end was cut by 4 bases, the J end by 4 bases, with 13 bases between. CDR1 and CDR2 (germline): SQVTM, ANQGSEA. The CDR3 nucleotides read TGCAGCGTTGGAGGGCTTAGTTCCTATGGCTACACCTTC. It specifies CSVGGLSSYGYTF.

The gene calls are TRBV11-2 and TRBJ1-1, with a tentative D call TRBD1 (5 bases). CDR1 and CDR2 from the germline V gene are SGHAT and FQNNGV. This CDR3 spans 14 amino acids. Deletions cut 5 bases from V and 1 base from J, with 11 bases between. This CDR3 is CASSLGPANTEAFF. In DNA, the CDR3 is TGTGCCAGCAGCCTGGGACCCGCGAACACTGAAGCTTTCTTT.

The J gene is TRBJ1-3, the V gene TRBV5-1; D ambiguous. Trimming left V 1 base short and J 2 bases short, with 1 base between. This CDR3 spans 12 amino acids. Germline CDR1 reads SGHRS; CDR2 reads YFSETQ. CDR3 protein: CASSLPGNTIYF. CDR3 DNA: TGCGCCAGCAGCTTGCCTGGAAACACCATATATTTT.

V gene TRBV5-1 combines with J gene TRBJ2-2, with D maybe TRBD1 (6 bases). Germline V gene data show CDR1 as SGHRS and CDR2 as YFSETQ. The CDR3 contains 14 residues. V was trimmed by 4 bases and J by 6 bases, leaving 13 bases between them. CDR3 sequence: CASSPRQDAGELFF. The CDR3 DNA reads TGCGCCAGCAGCCCTAGACAGGACGCCGGGGAGCTGTTTTTT.

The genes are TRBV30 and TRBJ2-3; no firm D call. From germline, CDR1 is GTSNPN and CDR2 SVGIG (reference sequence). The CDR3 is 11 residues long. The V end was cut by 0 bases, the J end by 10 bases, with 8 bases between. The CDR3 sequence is CAWSVRMAQYF. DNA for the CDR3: TGTGCCTGGAGTGTACGCATGGCGCAGTATTTT. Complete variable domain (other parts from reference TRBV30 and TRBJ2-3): SQTIHQWPATLVQPVGSPLSLECTVEGTSNPNLYWYRQAAGRGLQLLFYSVGIGQISSEVPQNLSASRPQDRQFILSSKKLLLSDSGFYLCAWSVRMAQYFGPGTRLTVL.

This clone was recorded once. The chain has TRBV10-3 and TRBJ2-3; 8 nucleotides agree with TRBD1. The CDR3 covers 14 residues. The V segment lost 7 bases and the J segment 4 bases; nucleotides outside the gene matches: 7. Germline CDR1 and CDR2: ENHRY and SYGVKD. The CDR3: CAITPGQEADTQYF. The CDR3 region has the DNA TGTGCCATCACCCCGGGACAGGAGGCAGATACGCAGTATTTT.

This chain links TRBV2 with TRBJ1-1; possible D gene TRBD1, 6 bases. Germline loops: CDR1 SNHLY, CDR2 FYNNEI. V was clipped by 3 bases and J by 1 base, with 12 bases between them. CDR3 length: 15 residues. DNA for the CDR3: TGTGCCAGCAGTGAGGGGGCAGTTCCGAACACTGAAGCTTTCTTT. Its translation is CASSEGAVPNTEAFF.

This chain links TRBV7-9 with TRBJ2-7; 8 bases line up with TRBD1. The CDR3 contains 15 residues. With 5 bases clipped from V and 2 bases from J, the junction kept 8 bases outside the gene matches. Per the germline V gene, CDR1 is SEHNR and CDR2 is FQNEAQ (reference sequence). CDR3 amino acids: CASSPDRGVTYEQYF. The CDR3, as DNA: TGTGCCAGCAGCCCAGACAGGGGAGTTACCTACGAGCAGTACTTC.

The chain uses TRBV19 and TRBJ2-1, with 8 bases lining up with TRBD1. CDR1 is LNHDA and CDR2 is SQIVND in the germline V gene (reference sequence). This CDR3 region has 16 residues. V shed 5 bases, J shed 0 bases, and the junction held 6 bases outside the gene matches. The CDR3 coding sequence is TGTGCCAGTAGTCCGGGACAGGCTAGCTCCTACAATGAGCAGTTCTTC. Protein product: CASSPGQASSYNEQFF.

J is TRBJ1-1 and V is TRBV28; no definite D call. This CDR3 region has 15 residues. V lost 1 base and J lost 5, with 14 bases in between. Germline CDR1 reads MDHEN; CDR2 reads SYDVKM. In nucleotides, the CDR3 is TGTGCCAGCAGTTTATCGACCAACGGAAGGACTGAAGCTTTCTTT. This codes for CASSLSTNGRTEAFF.

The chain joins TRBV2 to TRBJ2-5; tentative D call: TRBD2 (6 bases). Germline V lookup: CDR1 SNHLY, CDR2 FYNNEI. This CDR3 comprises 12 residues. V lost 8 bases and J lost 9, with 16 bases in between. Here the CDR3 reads CASLGTTGAQYF. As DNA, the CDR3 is TGTGCCAGCCTCGGGACCACGGGAGCCCAGTACTTC.

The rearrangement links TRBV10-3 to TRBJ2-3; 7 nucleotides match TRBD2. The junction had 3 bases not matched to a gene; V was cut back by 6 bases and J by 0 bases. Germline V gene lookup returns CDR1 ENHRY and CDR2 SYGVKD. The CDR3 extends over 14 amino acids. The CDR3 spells CAIRLALSTDTQYF. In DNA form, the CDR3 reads TGTGCCATCAGACTAGCGCTTAGCACAGATACGCAGTATTTT.

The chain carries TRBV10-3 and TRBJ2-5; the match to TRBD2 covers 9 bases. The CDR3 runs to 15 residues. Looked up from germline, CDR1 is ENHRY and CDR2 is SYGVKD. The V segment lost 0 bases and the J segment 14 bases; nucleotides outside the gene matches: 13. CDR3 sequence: CAISESMSFGLALYF. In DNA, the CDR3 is TGTGCCATCAGTGAGTCGATGTCTTTTGGACTAGCGTTATACTTC.

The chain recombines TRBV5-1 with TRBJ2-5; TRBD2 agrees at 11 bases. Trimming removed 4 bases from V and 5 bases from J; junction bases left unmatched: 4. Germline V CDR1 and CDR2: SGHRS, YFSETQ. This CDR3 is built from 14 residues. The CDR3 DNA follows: TGCGCCAGCAGCCCACTAGCGGGAGTTGAGACCCAGTACTTC. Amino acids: CASSPLAGVETQYF.